This T cell receptor beta chain originates from a study of identical twins. TCRdb passed the 5' RACE reads through MiXCR, listing each CDR3 protein once. The table records around 370,000 distinct CDR3 sequences, about 10% of them present only once. Worth noting for this clonotype: Its antigen is unknown.

There were only healthy Caucasians among the donors. Study-wide results and limits: Fewer insertions marked abundant cord blood beta clonotypes; young adult naive trended weakly, memory not at all.

Sequencing was carried out using naive T cells sorted from blood. This receptor was obtained from a woman between 45 and 60 years old in good health.

Here the CDR3 reads CASIANYGTGELFF. The CDR3 DNA sequence: TGTGCCAGCATCGCGAATTACGGGACCGGGGAGCTGTTTTTT. This chain connects TRBV6-5 to TRBJ2-2; D not resolved. The CDR3 consists of 14 residues. CDR1 and CDR2 from the germline V gene are MNHEY and SVGAGI. V lost 7 bases to trimming and J lost 5 bases, with 14 bases between them.